A selection of T cell receptor beta chains follows, all from one sample in a study of beta chain features in type 1 diabetes. This table comes from immunoSEQ multiplex PCR, and its TCRdb copy is limited to in-frame clones, with some not included. Among some 190,000 clones listed, 6% to 9% were seen once. The material sequenced was central memory CD4+ T cells from blood. The source of these receptors is a young man with type 1 diabetes. Both conserved end residues are part of each CDR3. D genes are given only for firm matches. A clone size is listed for some rows: how often the clone was seen (once, few, many), or a class if it is expanded.

CDR3 protein | CDR3 DNA | J gene | clone size | V gene | D gene | CDR3 length
CASSPNSGGYGYTF | TGTGCCAGCAGCCCAAATTCAGGGGGCTATGGCTACACCTTC | TRBJ1-2 | few | TRBV7-2 | TRBD1 | 14
CASSFLNTGELFF | TGTGCCAGCAGCTTTTTGAACACCGGGGAGCTGTTTTTT | TRBJ2-2 | - | TRBV27 | - | 13
CAISTGTTPKEQYF | TGTGCCATCAGTACCGGGACAACCCCTAAAGAGCAGTACTTC | TRBJ2-7 | many | TRBV10-3 | - | 14
CASSADISSGNTIYF | TGTGCCAGCAGCGCGGACATAAGCTCTGGAAACACCATATATTTT | TRBJ1-3 | - | TRBV9 | - | 15
CASSFSDRGFNEQFF | TGTGCCAGCAGCTTTTCGGACAGGGGTTTTAATGAGCAGTTCTTC | TRBJ2-1 | few | TRBV5-6 | TRBD1 | 15
CASSRGGGEAFF | TGTGCCAGCAGTAGGGGAGGGGGTGAAGCTTTCTTT | TRBJ1-1 | - | TRBV6-6 | - | 12
CASSDSQNLAETQYF | TGTGCCAGCAGTGATTCTCAGAATCTCGCAGAGACCCAGTACTTC | TRBJ2-5 | - | TRBV2 | - | 15
CASTRQGRINQPQHF | TGTGCCAGTACCCGACAGGGAAGAATCAATCAGCCCCAGCATTTT | TRBJ1-5 | - | TRBV19 | TRBD1 | 15
CASSVSTGELFF | TGTGCCAGTAGTGTCAGCACCGGGGAGCTGTTTTTT | TRBJ2-2 | - | TRBV19 | - | 12
CASSLSTGRTDTQYF | TGTGCCAGCAGCTTATCGACAGGGCGAACAGATACGCAGTATTTT | TRBJ2-3 | many | TRBV7-9 | TRBD1 | 15
CASSTRQEAGQYF | TGTGCCAGCAGCACCCGACAGGAGGCGGGGCAGTATTTT | TRBJ2-3 | few | TRBV7-2 | - | 13
CASSLRLAGVQTQYF | TGTGCCAGCAGCTTGAGACTAGCGGGGGTTCAGACCCAGTACTTC | TRBJ2-5 | - | TRBV5-4 | TRBD2 | 15
CASSLEVPGLAKNVNNEQFF | TGCGCCAGCAGCTTGGAAGTACCCGGACTAGCCAAGAACGTCAACAATGAGCAGTTCTTC | TRBJ2-1 | few | TRBV5-1 | TRBD2 | 20
CASSFRLAGGGENTGELFF | TGTGCCAGCAGCTTTCGACTAGCGGGAGGCGGGGAGAACACCGGGGAGCTGTTTTTT | TRBJ2-2 | few | TRBV5-4 | TRBD2 | 19
CASSQDGGTEQFF | TGCGCCAGCAGCCAAGATGGGGGGACCGAGCAGTTCTTC | TRBJ2-1 | few | TRBV4-3 | - | 13
CASSDRGMDEKLFF | TGTGCCAGCTCCGACAGGGGGATGGATGAAAAACTGTTTTTT | TRBJ1-4 | many | TRBV18 | TRBD1 | 14
CASSLEDGDTQYF | TGTGCCAGCAGCCTCGAGGATGGAGATACGCAGTATTTT | TRBJ2-3 | few | TRBV5-6 | - | 13
CASSLGTSSTYEQYF | TGTGCCAGCAGCTTAGGGACTAGCTCCACCTACGAGCAGTACTTC | TRBJ2-7 | few | TRBV7-2 | TRBD2 | 15
CACDPGTEAFF | TGTGCATGCGACCCGGGCACTGAAGCTTTCTTT | TRBJ1-1 | few | TRBV30 | - | 11
CASSLVGGFSYEQYF | TGCGCCAGCAGCTTGGTGGGAGGCTTCTCCTACGAGCAGTACTTC | TRBJ2-7 | - | TRBV5-1 | - | 15
CASSVELYNEQFF | TGTGCCAGCAGCGTAGAACTCTACAATGAGCAGTTCTTC | TRBJ2-1 | - | TRBV9 | - | 13
CASGDGQGSTDTQYF | TGTGCCAGCGGTGATGGACAGGGGAGCACAGATACGCAGTATTTT | TRBJ2-3 | - | TRBV6-6 | TRBD1 | 15
CASGHRGQETQYF | TGCGCCAGCGGACACAGGGGCCAAGAGACCCAGTACTTC | TRBJ2-5 | - | TRBV5-1 | TRBD1 | 13
CATSVVRSAFEQFF | TGTGCCACCAGCGTGGTTCGGAGTGCGTTTGAGCAGTTCTTC | TRBJ2-1 | many | TRBV15 | - | 14
CASSLLLRDTQYF | TGCGCCAGCAGCTTGTTGTTGAGAGATACGCAGTATTTT | TRBJ2-3 | few | TRBV5-1 | - | 13
CASSQYIFADTQYF | TGTGCCAGCAGCCAATACATATTCGCAGATACGCAGTATTTT | TRBJ2-3 | - | TRBV4-2 | - | 14
CASSKRQDGDTQYF | TGTGCCAGTAGTAAGCGACAGGACGGCGATACGCAGTATTTT | TRBJ2-3 | medium-sized | TRBV19 | - | 14
CASNSPGLASVGELFF | TGTGCCAGTAATTCTCCGGGACTAGCGTCAGTCGGGGAGCTGTTTTTT | TRBJ2-2 | - | TRBV19 | TRBD2 | 16
CASSRSRDRDLSGYTF | TGCGCCAGCAGCCGCAGCCGGGACAGGGATTTGAGTGGCTACACCTTC | TRBJ1-2 | - | TRBV4-1 | TRBD1 | 16
CASSVAGDRQGRGGEQFF | TGTGCCAGCAGCGTAGCTGGTGATAGACAGGGTAGGGGTGGTGAGCAGTTCTTC | TRBJ2-1 | few | TRBV9 | TRBD1 | 18